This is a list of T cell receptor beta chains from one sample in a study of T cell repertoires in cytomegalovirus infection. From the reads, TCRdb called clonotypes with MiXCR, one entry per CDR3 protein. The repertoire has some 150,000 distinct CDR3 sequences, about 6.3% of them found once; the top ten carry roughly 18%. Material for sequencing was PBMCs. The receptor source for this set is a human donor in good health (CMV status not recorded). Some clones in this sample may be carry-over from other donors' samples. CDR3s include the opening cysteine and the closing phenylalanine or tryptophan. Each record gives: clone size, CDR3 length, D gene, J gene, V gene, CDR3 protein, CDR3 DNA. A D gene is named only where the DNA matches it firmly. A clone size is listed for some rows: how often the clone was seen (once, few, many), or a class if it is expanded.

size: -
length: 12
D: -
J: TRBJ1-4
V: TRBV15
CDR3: CATSREYEKLFF
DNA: TGTGCCACCAGCAGAGAATATGAAAAACTGTTTTTT

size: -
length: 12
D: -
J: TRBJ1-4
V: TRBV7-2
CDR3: CASSTSLGKLFF
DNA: TGTGCCAGCAGCACAAGTCTAGGAAAACTGTTTTTT

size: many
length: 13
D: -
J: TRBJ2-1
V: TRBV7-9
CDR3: CASSPGARTEQFF
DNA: TGTGCCAGCAGCCCGGGAGCGAGGACTGAGCAGTTCTTC

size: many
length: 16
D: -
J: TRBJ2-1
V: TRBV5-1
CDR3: CASSSNVRGLVNEQFF
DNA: TGCGCCAGCAGCTCAAACGTACGGGGCCTAGTTAATGAGCAGTTCTTC

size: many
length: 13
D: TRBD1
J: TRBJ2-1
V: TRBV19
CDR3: CASRMTGGNEQFF
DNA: TGTGCCAGTAGGATGACAGGGGGCAATGAGCAGTTCTTC

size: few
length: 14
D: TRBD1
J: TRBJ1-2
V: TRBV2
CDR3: CASRSIQGAEGYTF
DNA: TGTGCCAGCAGGAGTATTCAGGGGGCTGAGGGCTACACCTTC

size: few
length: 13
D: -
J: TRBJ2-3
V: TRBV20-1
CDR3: CSAPNAGADTQYF
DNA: TGCAGTGCCCCCAACGCGGGGGCGGATACGCAGTATTTT

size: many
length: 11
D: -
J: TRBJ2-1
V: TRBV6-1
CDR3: CASSGRGEQFF
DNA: TGTGCCAGCAGTGGTCGAGGTGAGCAGTTCTTC

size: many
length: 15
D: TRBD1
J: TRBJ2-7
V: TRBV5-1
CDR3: CASSSPDREHYEQYF
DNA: TGCGCCAGCAGCTCGCCCGACAGGGAGCACTACGAGCAGTACTTC

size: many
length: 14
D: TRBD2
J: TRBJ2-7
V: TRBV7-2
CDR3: CASSLEGGWGEQYF
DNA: TGTGCCAGCAGCTTAGAGGGAGGGTGGGGCGAGCAGTACTTC

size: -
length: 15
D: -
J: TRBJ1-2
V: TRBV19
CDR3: CASAGGPWAGYGYTF
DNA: TGTGCCTCCGCCGGGGGGCCCTGGGCAGGATATGGCTACACCTTC

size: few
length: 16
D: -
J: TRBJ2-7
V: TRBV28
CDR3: CASSSPGPWSSYEQYF
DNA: TGTGCCAGCAGCTCTCCGGGACCGTGGAGCTCCTACGAGCAGTACTTC

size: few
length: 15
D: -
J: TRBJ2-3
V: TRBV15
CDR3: CATSRDKRTENTQYF
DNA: TGTGCCACCAGCAGAGATAAGAGGACCGAGAATACGCAGTATTTT

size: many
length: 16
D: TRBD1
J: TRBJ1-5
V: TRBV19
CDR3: CASQSDRGPGNQPQHF
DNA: TGTGCCAGTCAGAGCGACAGGGGGCCTGGCAATCAGCCCCAGCATTTT

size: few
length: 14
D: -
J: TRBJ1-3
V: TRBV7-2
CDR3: CASSGSITGNTIYF
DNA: TGTGCCAGCAGCGGCAGCATTACTGGAAACACCATATATTTT

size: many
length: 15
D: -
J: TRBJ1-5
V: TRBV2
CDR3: CASSEVQGGNQPQHF
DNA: TGTGCCAGCAGTGAAGTTCAAGGGGGCAATCAGCCCCAGCATTTT

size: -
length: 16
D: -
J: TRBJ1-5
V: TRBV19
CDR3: CASSRGRTFSNQPQHF
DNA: TGTGCCAGTAGTAGAGGGCGGACCTTTAGCAATCAGCCCCAGCATTTT

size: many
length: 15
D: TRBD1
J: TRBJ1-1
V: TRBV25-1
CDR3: CASSKNQGAGTEAFF
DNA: TGTGCCAGCAGTAAGAATCAGGGGGCAGGCACTGAAGCTTTCTTT

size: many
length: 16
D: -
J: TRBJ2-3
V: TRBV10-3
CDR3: CAISAYGVTSTDTQYF
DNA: TGTGCCATCAGTGCCTATGGGGTCACTAGCACAGATACGCAGTATTTT

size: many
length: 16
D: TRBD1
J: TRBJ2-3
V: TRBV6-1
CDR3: CASSLRADRGIDTQYF
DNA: TGTGCCAGCAGTCTCAGAGCGGACAGGGGAATAGATACGCAGTATTTT

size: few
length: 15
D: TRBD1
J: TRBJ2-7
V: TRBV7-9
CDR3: CASSSPGQGAYEQYF
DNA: TGTGCCAGCAGCTCTCCGGGACAGGGGGCTTACGAGCAGTACTTC

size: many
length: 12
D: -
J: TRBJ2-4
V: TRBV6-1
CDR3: CAAILAKNIQYF
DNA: TGTGCCGCCATACTAGCCAAAAACATTCAGTACTTC

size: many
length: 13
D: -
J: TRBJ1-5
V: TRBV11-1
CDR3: CASSLHTDQPQHF
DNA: TGTGCCAGCAGCTTACATACAGATCAGCCCCAGCATTTT

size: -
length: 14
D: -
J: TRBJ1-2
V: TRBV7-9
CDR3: CASSSRARAYGYTF
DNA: TGTGCCAGCAGCAGTCGTGCCAGGGCCTATGGCTACACCTTC

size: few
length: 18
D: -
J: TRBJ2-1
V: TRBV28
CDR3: CASSSIMTTQVGYNEQFF
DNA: TGTGCCAGCAGTTCCATAATGACTACCCAGGTGGGATACAATGAGCAGTTCTTC

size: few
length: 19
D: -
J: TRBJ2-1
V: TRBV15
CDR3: CATSRDGGRGAISYNEQFF
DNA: TGTGCCACCAGCAGAGATGGCGGACGGGGGGCAATCTCCTACAATGAGCAGTTCTTC

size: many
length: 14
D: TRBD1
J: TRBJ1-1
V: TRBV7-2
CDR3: CASSADRANTEAFF
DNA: TGTGCCAGCAGCGCCGACAGGGCGAACACTGAAGCTTTCTTT

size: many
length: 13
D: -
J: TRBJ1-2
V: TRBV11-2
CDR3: CASSLEVGYGYTF
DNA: TGTGCCAGCAGCTTAGAAGTCGGCTATGGCTACACCTTC

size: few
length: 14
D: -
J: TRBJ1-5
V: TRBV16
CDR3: CASSQWNTGQPQHF
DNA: TGTGCCAGCAGCCAATGGAATACAGGCCAGCCCCAGCATTTT

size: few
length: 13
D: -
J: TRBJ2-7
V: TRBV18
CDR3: CASSPQEGSEQYF
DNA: TGTGCCAGCTCACCCCAGGAGGGTAGCGAGCAGTACTTC

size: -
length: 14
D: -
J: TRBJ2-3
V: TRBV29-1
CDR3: CSVGGVLLTDTQYF
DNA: TGCAGCGTTGGGGGGGTCCTACTCACAGATACGCAGTATTTT